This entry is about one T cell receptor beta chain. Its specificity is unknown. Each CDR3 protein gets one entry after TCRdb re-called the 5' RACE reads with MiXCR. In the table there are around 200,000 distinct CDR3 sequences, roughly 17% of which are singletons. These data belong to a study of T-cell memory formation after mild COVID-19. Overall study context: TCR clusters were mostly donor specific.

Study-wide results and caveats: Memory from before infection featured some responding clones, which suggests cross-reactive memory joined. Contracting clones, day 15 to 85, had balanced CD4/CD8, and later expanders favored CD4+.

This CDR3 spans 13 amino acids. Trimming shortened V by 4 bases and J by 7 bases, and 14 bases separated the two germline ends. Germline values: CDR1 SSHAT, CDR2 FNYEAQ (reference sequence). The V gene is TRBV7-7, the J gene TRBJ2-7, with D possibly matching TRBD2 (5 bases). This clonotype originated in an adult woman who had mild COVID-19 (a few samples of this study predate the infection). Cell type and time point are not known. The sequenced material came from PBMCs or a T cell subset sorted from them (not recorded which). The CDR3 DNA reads TGTGCCAGCAGCTCCTCCCCCCGGGGAGAGCAGTACTTC. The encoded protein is CASSSSPRGEQYF.